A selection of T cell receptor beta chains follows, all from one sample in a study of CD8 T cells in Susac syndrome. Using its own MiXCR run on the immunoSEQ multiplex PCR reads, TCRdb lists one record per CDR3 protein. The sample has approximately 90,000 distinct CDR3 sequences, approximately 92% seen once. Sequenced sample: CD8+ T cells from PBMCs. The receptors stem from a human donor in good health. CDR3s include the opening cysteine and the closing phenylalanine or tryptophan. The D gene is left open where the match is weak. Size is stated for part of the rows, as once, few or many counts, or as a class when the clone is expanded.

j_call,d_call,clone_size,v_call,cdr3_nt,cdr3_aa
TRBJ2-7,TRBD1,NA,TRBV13,TGTGCCAGCAGCCCCTCGACAGGGAAAAGCTCCTACGAGCAGTACTTC,CASSPSTGKSSYEQYF
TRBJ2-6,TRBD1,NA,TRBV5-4,TGTGCCAGCAGGCATACAGGGGATGGGGCCAACGTCCTGACTTTC,CASRHTGDGANVLTF
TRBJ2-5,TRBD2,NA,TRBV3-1,TGTGCCAGCAGCCAAGTAGCGGGGGCGGAGGAAGAGACCCAGTACTTC,CASSQVAGAEEETQYF
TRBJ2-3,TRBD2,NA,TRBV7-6,TGTGCCAGCAGCCGGACTAGCGGATACACAGATACGCAGTATTTT,CASSRTSGYTDTQYF
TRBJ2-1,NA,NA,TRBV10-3,TGTGCCATCCACGAGGAGAATTACAATGAGCAGTTCTTC,CAIHEENYNEQFF
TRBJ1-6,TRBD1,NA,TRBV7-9,TGTGCCAGCAGCTTTGACCCGACAGGGGGTTCACCCCTCCACTTT,CASSFDPTGGSPLHF
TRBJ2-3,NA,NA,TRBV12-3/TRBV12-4,TGTGCCAGCAGTTTGCAACTGAGCACAGATACGCAGTATTTT,CASSLQLSTDTQYF
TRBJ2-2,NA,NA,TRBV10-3,TGTGCCATCAGTTCAGGGGAGCTGTTTTTT,CAISSGELFF
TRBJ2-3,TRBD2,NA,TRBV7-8,TGTGCCAGCCAGTTCGCGGGGGGGAGCACAGATACGCAGTATTTT,CASQFAGGSTDTQYF
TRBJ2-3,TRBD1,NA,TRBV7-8,TGTGCCAGCAGCCACCCGGGGACAGAAAGCACAGATACGCAGTATTTT,CASSHPGTESTDTQYF
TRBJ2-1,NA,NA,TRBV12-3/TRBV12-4,TGTGCCAGCAGTTTGACGGTTTTGGTTGGCAATGAGCAGTTCTTC,CASSLTVLVGNEQFF
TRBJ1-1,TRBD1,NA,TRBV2,TGTGCCAGCAGTGTTGTCAGGGGGGGGACTGAAGCTTTCTTT,CASSVVRGGTEAFF
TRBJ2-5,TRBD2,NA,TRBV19,TGTGCCAGTGCCTGGACTAGCGGGGGAGAAGAGACCCAGTACTTC,CASAWTSGGEETQYF
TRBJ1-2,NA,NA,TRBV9,TGTGCCAGCAGCGGACGGGGGGGCATTGGCGGCTACACCTTC,CASSGRGGIGGYTF
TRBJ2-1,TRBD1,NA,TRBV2,TGTGCCAGCAGCCGAGGACAGGGGATTGGCGAGCAGTTCTTC,CASSRGQGIGEQFF
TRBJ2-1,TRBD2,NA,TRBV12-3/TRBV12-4,TGTGCCAGCAGTTCCCCGGGACTACCCGGCTTCTTC,CASSSPGLPGFF
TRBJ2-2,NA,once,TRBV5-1,TGCGCCAGCAGAATGGACAGTCCGGCCGGGGAGCTGTTTTTT,CASRMDSPAGELFF
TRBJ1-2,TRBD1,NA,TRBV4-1,TGCGCCAGCAGCCTACAGGGGGGCGGCTACACCTTC,CASSLQGGGYTF
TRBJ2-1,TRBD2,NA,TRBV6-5,TGTGCCACGCCTTTGAGCCAGCGGGAACGGCATGAGCAGTTCTTC,CATPLSQRERHEQFF
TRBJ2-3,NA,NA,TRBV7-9,TGTGCCAGCAGCTGGAGCACAGATACGCAGTATTTT,CASSWSTDTQYF
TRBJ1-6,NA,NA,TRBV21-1,TGTGCCAGCAGCAAAACCGCATCGAATCCCCTCCACTTT,CASSKTASNPLHF
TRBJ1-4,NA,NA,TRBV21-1,TGTGCCAGCAGCAAAATCCGACAAGCAAATGAAAAACTGTTTTTT,CASSKIRQANEKLFF